The clone carrying this T cell receptor (beta chain) came up many times. Its antigen is still unknown. TCRdb analysed the 5' RACE reads with MiXCR anew, one entry per CDR3 protein. The repertoire includes roughly 540,000 distinct CDR3 sequences, less than 25% of them detected once, and about 0.93% sits in the top ten. Trimming pared 4 bases from V and 2 bases from J, leaving 7 bases between. This CDR3 contains 14 residues. The germline V gene encodes CDR1 SGHRS and CDR2 YFSETQ. The entry originates in a study of identical twins. Broader study findings: Conclusions rested on cross-sectional statistics rather than following the same donors.

The same data also went into a second study, on T cells expressing NK-cell markers.

The receptor was derived from a woman younger than 35 in good health. The sample taken for sequencing was CD4+ T cells sorted from blood. The chain employs TRBV5-1 and TRBJ2-6; D is ambiguous. The chain's CDR3 is CASSTQAGANVLTF. CDR3 DNA: TGCGCCAGCAGCACCCAGGCTGGGGCCAACGTCCTGACTTTC.